This entry features one T cell receptor (beta chain) sequence. Its specificity is not known. The sample is drawn from a study of tumor-infiltrating lymphocytes in primary liver carcinoma. Study findings and constraints: About 7.5-25% of top clones, no more, were shared by all five regions.

Investigators took RNA and DNA out together from approximately 22-30 mg of unsorted bulk tissue. Each tumor had five separate regions sampled. Every tumor sample had over 85% viable tumor cells. The CDR3 has 15 amino acids. V lost 6 bases to trimming and J lost 10 bases; unmatched junction nucleotides: 13. Germline V CDR1 and CDR2: MNHNY, SVGAGI (reference sequence). Total RNA (approximately 0.5 ug) served as template for TCR beta cDNA synthesis primed by a constant-region primer. Generation of the TCR beta libraries relied on three nested multiplex PCR rounds using slightly modified ARM-PCR. Both of the initial two PCR rounds ran for around 9 cycles and employed TRBV1-TRBV30 forward primers alongside a C-beta reverse primer. TCRdb called the multiplex PCR reads again in MiXCR, with one record for every CDR3 protein. The table has 50,000 to 70,000 distinct CDR3 sequences, 71% seen once.

The sequence was collected from a man in his forties or fifties with primary liver carcinoma and hepatitis B virus infection. V gene TRBV6-6 combines with J gene TRBJ2-3; 10 bases agree with TRBD2. The sequencing input was liver tumor tissue from sampling region 2. Subset specified: tumor region T2, inferior pole. The CDR3, as DNA: TGTGCCAGCAGCCGTGCTAGCGGGAGTAGATATGCGCAGTATTTT. It codes for CASSRASGSRYAQYF.